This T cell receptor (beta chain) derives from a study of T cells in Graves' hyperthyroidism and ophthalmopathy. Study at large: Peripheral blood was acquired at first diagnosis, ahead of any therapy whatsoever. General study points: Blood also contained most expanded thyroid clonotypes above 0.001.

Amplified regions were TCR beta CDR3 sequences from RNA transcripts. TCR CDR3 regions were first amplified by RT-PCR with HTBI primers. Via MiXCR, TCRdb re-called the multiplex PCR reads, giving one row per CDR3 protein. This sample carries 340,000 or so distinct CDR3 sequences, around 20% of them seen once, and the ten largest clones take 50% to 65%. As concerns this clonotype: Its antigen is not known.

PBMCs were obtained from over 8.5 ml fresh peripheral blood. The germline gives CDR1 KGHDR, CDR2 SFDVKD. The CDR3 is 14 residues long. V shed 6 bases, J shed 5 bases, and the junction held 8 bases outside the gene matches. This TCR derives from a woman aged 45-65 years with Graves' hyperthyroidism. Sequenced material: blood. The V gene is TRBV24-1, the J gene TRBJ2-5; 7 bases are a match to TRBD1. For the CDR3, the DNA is TGTGCCACCAGTTCCAGGGGGAGTGGGGAGACCCAGTACTTC. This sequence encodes CATSSRGSGETQYF.